This T cell receptor (beta chain) was profiled in a study of naive and memory T cell subsets (dated by TCRdb to about 2017). Notes on the research overall: The study applied an open-source, UMI-based TCR alpha and beta sequencing pipeline to sorted naive and memory peripheral blood T cell subsets. RNA was DNase-treated and reverse transcribed with TCR constant-region primers, mostly using SuperScript III. The results of the functional CMV T cell responses matched the IgG serology results in every case.

Study-wide findings and limitations: In both CD4 and CD8 cells, a rise in Gini index and a fall in Shannon and inverse Simpson diversity were observed from naive through CM, EM and EMRA. A power law was followed by TCR abundance, with an exponent that differed between naive and memory subsets but was consistent across the three individuals. Following error correction, more than 95% of naive TCR sequences occurred only once, which made naive abundance distributions much steeper than those of memory subsets. Single alpha or beta chain sequences, rather than paired alpha/beta receptors, were used to define clonotypes. RNA-based TCR counts may be affected by expression changes linked to T cell activation and differentiation. The repertoire findings for the naive and memory subsets could not be validated, as no ground truth was available. Naive repertoires, especially CD8, contained a few larger clonotypes, possibly memory cells re-expressing CD45RA.

From the second PCR step on, the TCR alpha and beta chain libraries were amplified in separate reactions. To determine each donor's CMV status, fresh PBMCs were stimulated overnight with CMV viral lysate, and IFNgamma production from CD4+ T cells was then assessed. Using Miltenyi beads, CD4 T cells were first positively selected, and CD8 T cells were then positively selected from the CD4-negative fraction. After staining for CD3, CD4, CD8, CD45RA, CD27 and a live/dead dye, cells were sorted on a BD Aria II into four subsets based on CD45RA and CD27. Blood was obtained from three healthy volunteers, and the blood from each volunteer was fractionated into CD4 and CD8 T cells and subsequently into four differentiation subsets. About 120 ml of peripheral blood was taken from each donor, and PBMC were separated by density-gradient centrifugation on Ficoll-Paque PLUS. After sorting, cells were lysed in RLT buffer, RNA was extracted using a Qiagen RNeasy kit, and the extracted RNA was stored at -80 degrees C.

A word on this clonotype: What antigen it recognizes has not been identified. Qualities for individual bases were not recorded, and no much larger clone is one base off.

Libraries were prepared through UMI-ligation and nested PCR. The beta constant-region primer consisted of an equimolar mixture of two oligonucleotides that together covered TRBC1 and TRBC2. A single-stranded oligonucleotide containing the SP2 primer and a 12-nucleotide UMI was joined to the 3' end of the cDNA by T4 RNA ligase 1. Four rounds of PCR, combining the SP2 primer with nested alpha and beta constant-region primers, were used to amplify the ligated cDNA. Incubation of the ligation reaction lasted roughly 20-25 hours at 16 degrees C. PCR2 was typically performed as a SYBR Green qPCR and was stopped at a predetermined threshold so that over-amplification was prevented. Every purification after the first one was done using Agencourt AMPure XP magnetic beads. Libraries were quantified by Qubit and checked on a TapeStation, where a main peak was expected near 650 bp. Pooled libraries were sequenced on an Illumina MiSeq using v2 2x251 paired-end kits, and typically roughly 0.85-2.2 million reads were obtained per sample. Each sample was pooled at 3.5 to 5 nM, and roughly 5-7.5% PhiX was included to help cluster recognition. As for the authors' bioinformatics: FASTQ reads processed by Demultiplexor were assigned V and J genes by Decombinator through tag matching that tolerated a single base-pair mismatch. Collapsinator used UMIs to correct both sequencing errors and frequency errors arising from PCR heterogeneity. TCRs were translated and CDR3s were extracted from the conserved cysteine to the FGXG phenylalanine by CDR3Translator, with non-productive sequences being flagged. Gini, Shannon entropy and inverse Simpson indices were calculated on repertoires subsampled to equal numbers of UMI-defined TCRs. Within the linear range, a power law was fitted by maximum likelihood to the distributions of clonotype abundance. When run on a single naive CD8 sample, MIGEC and the pipeline yielded similar UMI counts, similar unique TCR numbers and similar clonal distributions. In one analysis, naive TCRs that were also found in any memory subset of the same donor were excluded from the naive repertoire. Repertoires were searched for 7,000 to 7,500 CMV-associated CDR3 sequences compiled from VDJdb and a published dataset. Using fastp trimming at Q25 and MiXCR clonotype assembly, TCRdb reanalyzed the public sequencing data and kept in-frame beta chains. Each entry merges the rows of one CDR3 protein and shows their most common DNA and genes. TCRdb's processing, not the authors' own work, is the source of the V and J calls. A total of some 150,000 distinct CDR3 sequences appear in this sample, around 15% of them only once. Roughly 0.13% of the sample goes to the ten largest clones.

The origin of this receptor is a human donor in good health. The sample taken for sequencing was naive CD4+ T cells from blood. The cell subset or site label on this specimen signifies: naive T cells, CD45RA high CD27+.

CDR3 reads: CASSSLGRGYGSYEQYF. The nucleotide sequence reads as follows: TGTGCCAGCAGTAGCCTGGGCCGAGGGTATGGATCCTACGAGCAGTACTTC. This chain is built from TRBV28 and TRBJ2-7; perhaps TRBD2 is the D gene, with 5 bases matching. Deletion took 5 bases off V and 1 base off J, with a span of 21 bases between the germline ends. The CDR3, from cysteine to phenylalanine, totals 17 residues. The retained sequence is limited to the CDR3, 51 bases, with the frame set at the first base. The germline V gene encodes CDR1 MDHEN and CDR2 SYDVKM.